The sequence of this T cell receptor beta chain was determined in a study of T-cell reconstitution after alpha-beta-depleted transplantation in children. Findings and caveats of the study: Several hundred expanded graft clones reportedly were the source of alpha-beta T cells about two months after transplant. High day-60 TCRbeta diversity in some patients came from surviving recipient T cells and thymic progenitors. It was newly produced T cells that mostly accounted for T-cell counts and diversity one year after transplant.

During its preparation, the TCRbeta library received unique molecular identifiers. TCRdb passed the PCR reads through MiXCR, listing each CDR3 protein once. The table shows about 900,000 distinct CDR3 sequences, with 25% to 35% occurring only once. With respect to this clonotype: The target antigen is unknown.

Germline CDR1 is MDHEN and CDR2 is SYDVKM. There are 14 residues in the CDR3. V lost 6 bases and J lost 6; bases outside the gene matches: 9. The sequence derives from a boy younger than two who had a stem cell transplant for SCID, so the T cells may come from the graft donor. This sequence joins TRBV28 and TRBJ2-7, with 9 positions matching TRBD1. The sample here was PBMCs, mostly from graft donor cells, taken 360 days after TCRalphabeta/CD19-depleted stem cell transplant. CDR3 DNA sequence: TGTGCCAGCAGATACCGGGACAGGGTCTCCGAGCAGTACTTC. Translation: CASRYRDRVSEQYF.